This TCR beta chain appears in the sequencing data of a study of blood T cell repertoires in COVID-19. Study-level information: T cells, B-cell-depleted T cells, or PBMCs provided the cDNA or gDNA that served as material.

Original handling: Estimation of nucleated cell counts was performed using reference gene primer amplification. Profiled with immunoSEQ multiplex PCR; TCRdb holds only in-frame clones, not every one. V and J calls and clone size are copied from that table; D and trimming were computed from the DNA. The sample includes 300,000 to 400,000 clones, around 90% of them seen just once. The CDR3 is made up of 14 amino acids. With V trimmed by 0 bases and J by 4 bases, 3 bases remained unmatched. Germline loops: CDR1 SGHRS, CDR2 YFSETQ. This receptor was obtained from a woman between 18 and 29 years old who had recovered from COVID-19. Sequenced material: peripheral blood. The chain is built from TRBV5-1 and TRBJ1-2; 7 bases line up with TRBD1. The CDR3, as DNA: TGCGCCAGCAGCTTGGGGGGACAGACCTATGGCTACACCTTC. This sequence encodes CASSLGGQTYGYTF.